One sample yielded the 31 T cell receptor beta chains listed below, sequenced in a study of OX40 agonist ivuxolimab in advanced cancers. Library construction relied on the immunoSEQ multiplex PCR assay. TCRdb retrieved this table from immuneACCESS and kept in-frame rearrangements only. Not all clones are present; in checked studies, unresolved V genes account for under half, and no reason is known for the remainder. Counted in this sample were over 90,000 clones; approximately 94% of them appeared once. The ten largest clones add up to around 0.17% of the sample. The sample in question was CD4+ or CD8+ T cells sorted from blood, obtained in a trial of the OX40 agonist ivuxolimab. These receptors all come from an adult with an advanced solid tumor such as melanoma, head and neck, liver or kidney cancer.

The chain carries TRBV7-3 and TRBJ2-5; D perhaps matches TRBD1 (6 bases). TRBJ2-7 explains the end of the DNA better; the J call may be wrong. From germline, CDR1 is SGHTA and CDR2 FQGTGA. There are 13 residues in the CDR3. CDR3 amino acids: CASSFIQGNEQYF. DNA for the CDR3: TGTGCCAGCAGCTTCATACAGGGAAACGAGCAGTACTTC.

The chain combines TRBV6-1 with TRBJ1-6, with TRBD1 matching 7 bases. This CDR3 contains 15 residues. V trimming: 6 bases; J trimming: 8 bases; junction bases outside the gene matches: 10. CDR1 and CDR2 from the germline V gene are MNHNS and SASEGT. CDR3 DNA sequence: TGTGCCAGCAGAACCAACCGGGACAGAGATTCACCCCTCCACTTT. Residues: CASRTNRDRDSPLHF.

The CDR3 DNA follows: TGCGCCAGCAGTGAACAGGGGGGAACCGGGGAGCTGTTTTTT. Translation gives CASSEQGGTGELFF. The chain recombines TRBV10-2 with TRBJ2-2; 8 bases fit TRBD1. Per the germline V gene, CDR1 is WSHSY and CDR2 is SAAADI. The CDR3 is 14 amino acids. V lost 3 bases to trimming and J lost 5 bases; unmatched junction nucleotides: 2.

The chain joins TRBV15 to TRBJ2-1; 10 bases line up with TRBD2. Looked up from germline, CDR1 is LNHNV and CDR2 is YYDKDF (reference sequence). This CDR3 has 16 amino acids. J gave up 8 bases and V 5 bases, and 12 bases lay outside the gene matches. CDR3 sequence: CATSPPPASGSYEQFF. The CDR3 DNA follows: TGTGCCACCAGCCCTCCGCCGGCTAGCGGGAGCTATGAGCAGTTCTTC.

The V gene is TRBV6-1, the J gene TRBJ2-7; the D gene could be TRBD1 or TRBD2 (5 bases each). The CDR3 runs to 14 residues. Per the germline V gene, CDR1 is MNHNS and CDR2 is SASEGT. Deletions cut 6 bases from V and 6 bases from J, with 18 bases between. DNA for the CDR3: TGTGCCAGCAGACGATCCGGGACGGGTGGCGAGCAGTACTTC. Translation: CASRRSGTGGEQYF.

The rearrangement joins TRBV7-2 to TRBJ1-6; D gene unclear. This CDR3 has 15 amino acids. V was pared by 6 bases and J by 7 bases, with 16 bases between. CDR1 SGHTA and CDR2 FQGNSA come from the germline V gene. CDR3: CASSLEDLRNSPLHF. The CDR3 DNA reads TGTGCCAGCAGTCTGGAGGACCTACGGAATTCACCCCTCCACTTT.

The V gene is TRBV5-8, the J gene TRBJ2-7; perhaps TRBD1 as D (6 bases). The CDR3 totals 13 residues. V was trimmed by 4 bases and J by 5 bases, leaving 13 bases between them. The germline CDR1 and CDR2 sequences are SGHTS and YDEGEE. For the CDR3, the DNA is TGTGCCAGCAGCCGATCACAGGGAGACGAGCAGTACTTC. Translation: CASSRSQGDEQYF.

The rearrangement links TRBV19 to TRBJ2-2; D is unresolved. V was shortened by 4 bases and J by 7 bases, with 13 bases between the two germline ends. Germline assignment: CDR1 LNHDA and CDR2 SQIVND (reference sequence). The CDR3 spans 14 residues. The CDR3 region is CASSSVGQVGELFF. The CDR3 DNA follows: TGTGCCAGTAGTAGTGTAGGGCAGGTCGGGGAGCTGTTTTTT.

The CDR3 nucleotides read TGCGCCAGCAGTGAGAGCCTAGCGGGGGCCAGGGGGTACTTC. Translation: CASSESLAGARGYF. The chain carries TRBV10-2 and TRBJ2-7; 10 nucleotides agree with TRBD2. Germline V CDR1 and CDR2: WSHSY, SAAADI. This CDR3 is built from 14 residues. The V and J ends lost 2 bases and 12 bases, in that order; junction bases with no gene match: 10.

V usage is TRBV2 and J usage is TRBJ2-7; 10 nucleotides agree with TRBD1. Germline CDR1 and CDR2: SNHLY and FYNNEI. V lost 5 bases to trimming and J lost 2 bases; unmatched junction nucleotides: 3. The CDR3 is 14 amino acids. The CDR3, as DNA: TGTGCCAGCAGTAAGGGACAGGGGACCTACGAGCAGTACTTC. Amino acid sequence: CASSKGQGTYEQYF.

This rearrangement joins TRBV18 to TRBJ2-7, with TRBD1 matching 10 bases. This CDR3 is 15 amino acids long. V trimming: 3 bases; J trimming: 4 bases; junction bases outside the gene matches: 6. The V gene's germline CDR1 is KGHSH and CDR2 LQKENI. This CDR3 is CASSPTGTGAYEQYF. The CDR3 bases are TGTGCCAGCTCACCTACCGGGACAGGGGCTTACGAGCAGTACTTC.

Regarding this clone: The sample has other DNA sequences that encode this CDR3 too. The chain recombines TRBV28 with TRBJ1-6; no clear D gene. The CDR3 has 12 amino acids. CDR1 is MDHEN, CDR2 SYDVKM, per germline. Between the trimmed V and J ends, which lost 5 bases and 7 bases, there was a span of 6 bases. The CDR3 DNA is TGTGCCAGCAGTCCCCCAAATTCACCCCTCCACTTT. Its protein product is CASSPPNSPLHF.

The CDR3 loop reads CASSVEGGPHGYTF. The CDR3 DNA reads as TGTGCCAGTAGTGTGGAGGGGGGGCCCCATGGCTACACCTTC. This rearrangement joins TRBV19 to TRBJ1-2, with a weak D call TRBD1 (6 bases). Germline values: CDR1 LNHDA, CDR2 SQIVND (reference sequence). The CDR3 length is 14 residues. V dropped 5 bases and J dropped 6 bases, with 16 bases sitting between them.

This CDR3 reads CASRPDRPPYEQYF. The CDR3 DNA reads TGTGCCAGCAGACCTGACAGGCCCCCCTACGAGCAGTACTTC. The chain is built from TRBV2 and TRBJ2-7; tentative D call: TRBD1 (6 bases). V gave up 6 bases and J gave up 2 bases, with 14 bases separating them. This CDR3 is built from 14 residues. Germline V gene sequence: CDR1 SNHLY, CDR2 FYNNEI.

The chain employs TRBV11-2 and TRBJ2-1; 7 nucleotides line up with TRBD2. The CDR3 has 16 residues. Trimming cost V 3 bases and J 5 bases; bases outside gene matches: 10. The V gene's germline CDR1 is SGHAT and CDR2 FQNNGV. CDR3 sequence (DNA): TGTGCCAGCAGCTTTCAGGCGGGAGCCGGTAACAATGAGCAGTTCTTC. This gives the protein CASSFQAGAGNNEQFF.

The chain links TRBV6-5 to TRBJ2-7; the D gene is possibly TRBD2 (7 bases). Germline V gene data show CDR1 as MNHEY and CDR2 as SVGAGI. Deletions cut 5 bases from V and 13 bases from J, with 18 bases between. This CDR3 spans 12 amino acids. The DNA of the CDR3 is TGTGCCAGCAGTAAGGGGGGGGGCACATTTTACTTC. It translates to CASSKGGGTFYF.

A few counts support this clone. The chain recombines TRBV7-9 with TRBJ1-6, with TRBD1 identical over 8 bases. The germline V gene has CDR1 SEHNR and CDR2 FQNEAQ (reference sequence). Germline trimming cut 1 base from V and 6 bases from J; bases unmatched to any gene: 5. CDR3 length: 16 amino acids. CDR3 sequence: CASSLGPGQGNSPLHF. CDR3 bases: TGTGCCAGCAGCTTAGGGCCAGGACAGGGTAATTCACCCCTCCACTTT.

The rearrangement links TRBV10-3 to TRBJ2-2; 7 bases line up with TRBD1. The germline V gene has CDR1 ENHRY and CDR2 SYGVKD. The J segment lost 8 bases and the V segment lost 6 bases, leaving 9 bases of the junction unmatched. The CDR3 contains 14 residues. The chain's CDR3 is CAISAATGAGELFF. CDR3 DNA: TGTGCCATCAGCGCGGCCACAGGGGCGGGGGAGCTGTTTTTT.

The genes are TRBV11-2 and TRBJ2-7, with 7 bases matching TRBD1. The CDR3 contains 14 residues. J was trimmed by 3 bases and V by 5 bases; bases with no gene match: 7. Germline V CDR1 and CDR2: SGHAT, FQNNGV. The CDR3 DNA reads TGTGCCAGCAGCCCTTCGACAGGGCGCTACGAGCAGTACTTC. This translates into CASSPSTGRYEQYF.

The chain couples TRBV11-3 to TRBJ2-1; D might be TRBD1 (6 bases). The CDR3 loop spans 15 amino acids. Trimming stripped 4 bases from V and 1 base from J, with 11 bases between. Germline CDR1 and CDR2: SGHNT and YENEEA. The DNA of the CDR3 is TGTGCCAGCAGCTCAGGCAGGGGTTCCTACAATGAGCAGTTCTTC. It translates to CASSSGRGSYNEQFF.

This chain links TRBV7-2 with TRBJ2-7; D not resolved. The CDR3 spans 14 residues. V was cut by 0 bases and J by 0 bases, with 6 bases left in between. Per the germline V gene, CDR1 is SGHTA and CDR2 is FQGNSA. The CDR3, as DNA: TGTGCCAGCAGCTTAGCGGAGTACTCCTACGAGCAGTACTTC. Translating it yields CASSLAEYSYEQYF.

J is TRBJ2-5 and V is TRBV5-4; tentatively, D is TRBD2 (5 bases). The CDR3 sequence is 14 residues long. The germline V and J ends were trimmed by 2 bases and 5 bases, with 13 bases remaining between them. The germline CDR1 and CDR2 sequences are SGHNT and YYREEE (reference sequence). The CDR3 reads CASSFQKRGETQYF. CDR3 bases: TGTGCCAGCAGCTTCCAAAAAAGAGGGGAGACCCAGTACTTC.

The J gene is TRBJ2-3, the V gene TRBV10-1; TRBD1 agrees at 8 bases. Germline CDR1 and CDR2: WNHNN and SYGVQD (reference sequence). The trim removed 6 bases at V and 2 bases at J, leaving 7 bases unmatched. The CDR3 loop spans 15 amino acids. The CDR3 sequence is CASRVGQGVTDTQYF. Written as DNA, the CDR3 is TGCGCCAGCAGGGTAGGACAGGGCGTCACAGATACGCAGTATTTT.

The chain joins TRBV7-8 to TRBJ2-1; 11 nucleotides match TRBD2. The CDR3 runs to 16 residues. Germline V gene sequence: CDR1 SGHVS, CDR2 FQNEAQ. The J segment lost 5 bases and the V segment lost 5 bases, leaving 8 bases of the junction unmatched. CDR3 sequence reads: CASSSRSGGANNEQFF. The CDR3 nucleotides read TGTGCCAGCAGCAGCCGTAGCGGGGGGGCGAACAATGAGCAGTTCTTC. Combining the CDR3 with reference TRBV7-8 and TRBJ2-1 gives the whole variable domain GAGVSQSPRYKVAKRGQDVALRCDPISGHVSLFWYQQALGQGPEFLTYFQNEAQLDKSGLPSDRFFAERPEGSVSTLKIQRTQQEDSAVYLCASSSRSGGANNEQFFGPGTRLTVL.

This clone was counted a single time. The chain carries TRBV10-3 and TRBJ1-3; TRBD1 matches 12 bases. V lost 4 bases to trimming and J lost 4 bases; unmatched junction nucleotides: 2. CDR3 length: 15 residues. The germline CDR1 and CDR2 sequences are ENHRY and SYGVKD. The CDR3 DNA reads TGTGCCATCAGTGGGGACAGGGGGCGCGGAAACACCATATATTTT. Protein sequence: CAISGDRGRGNTIYF.

This sequence joins TRBV15 and TRBJ2-4; tentative D call: TRBD1 (5 bases). This CDR3 region has 16 residues. Looked up from germline, CDR1 is LNHNV and CDR2 is YYDKDF (reference sequence). V was trimmed by 0 bases and J by 12 bases, leaving 21 bases between them. The CDR3 sequence is CATSREGVQILRGQYF. The CDR3 nucleotides are TGTGCCACCAGCAGAGAAGGGGTACAGATCTTAAGGGGTCAGTACTTC.

The V gene is TRBV10-3, the J gene TRBJ1-2; 11 nucleotides match TRBD1. Germline loops: CDR1 ENHRY, CDR2 SYGVKD. V gave up 8 bases and J gave up 8 bases; unmatched junction bases: 10. The CDR3 consists of 14 residues. CDR3 sequence (DNA): TGTGCCATCGCGGAGTGGGGACAGGGGGACGGCTACACCTTC. It is translated as CAIAEWGQGDGYTF.

Here the CDR3 DNA reads TGCGCCAGCGGAGCCCGTCCGGGACAGGGGGAAGAGACCCAGTACTTC. Translation: CASGARPGQGEETQYF. The V and J genes are TRBV5-1 and TRBJ2-5; 11 bases line up with TRBD1. The CDR3 length is 16 residues. With V trimmed by 7 bases and J by 3 bases, 11 bases remained unmatched. Per germline, CDR1 SGHRS and CDR2 YFSETQ.

The chain recombines TRBV10-3 with TRBJ2-3; D may be TRBD1 or TRBD2 (5 bases each). The V gene lost 4 bases and the J gene lost 3 bases, with 8 bases spanning the gap. CDR1 is ENHRY, CDR2 SYGVKD, per germline. The CDR3 spans 13 residues. CDR3 nucleotide sequence: TGTGCCATCAGTGTTTGGGGGACAGATACGCAGTATTTT. This translates into CAISVWGTDTQYF.

V usage is TRBV7-2 and J usage is TRBJ1-2; no firm D call. The ends were cut back, 5 bases at V and 4 bases at J, with 8 bases in the middle. Germline-derived CDR1 and CDR2 are SGHTA and FQGNSA. CDR3 size: 12 residues. CDR3 loop: CASSLQGYGYTF. Written as DNA, the CDR3 is TGTGCCAGCAGCCTCCAAGGCTATGGCTACACCTTC. Filled out from reference TRBV7-2 and TRBJ1-2, the complete variable domain reads GAGVSQSPSNKVTEKGKDVELRCDPISGHTALYWYRQSLGQGLEFLIYFQGNSAPDKSGLPSDRFSAERTGGSVSTLTIQRTQQEDSAVYLCASSLQGYGYTFGSGTRLTVV.

The rearrangement joins TRBV5-1 to TRBJ2-1; 7 bases are shared with TRBD1. Germline V gene sequence: CDR1 SGHRS, CDR2 YFSETQ. The CDR3 is made up of 14 amino acids. The V segment lost 4 bases and the J segment 5 bases; nucleotides outside the gene matches: 6. The DNA of the CDR3 is TGCGCCAGCAGCACACAGGGGACCGACAATGAGCAGTTCTTC. Translating gives CASSTQGTDNEQFF.